One sample yielded the 25 T cell receptor beta chains listed below, sequenced in a study of beta chain features in type 1 diabetes. Expressed TCRB transcripts were sequenced because the isolated RNA had all been reverse transcribed beforehand. Repertoires were generated with immunoSEQ multiplex PCR, while TCRdb's copy carries only in-frame clones and drops some. The repertoire holds about 140,000 clones, with about 9.7% as singletons. The sequencing input was central memory CD4+ T cells from blood. The receptors originated from a woman between 40 and 50 years old in good health.

This clone occurred a few times. The chain uses TRBV2 and TRBJ2-7, with D possibly TRBD1 on 5 matching bases. The CDR3 sequence is 12 residues long. Trimming shortened V by 0 bases and J by 7 bases, and 7 bases separated the two germline ends. The germline CDR1 and CDR2 sequences are SNHLY and FYNNEI. The CDR3 bases are TGTGCCAGCAGTGAAGCACGACAGGAGCAGTACTTC. This sequence encodes CASSEARQEQYF.

The V gene is TRBV6-5, the J gene TRBJ2-1, with 8 bases lining up with TRBD1. The CDR3 covers 16 residues. V shed 4 bases and J 0 bases; nucleotides not matched to a gene: 5. CDR1 and CDR2 (germline): MNHEY, SVGAGI. CDR3 nucleotide sequence: TGTGCCAGCAGTTCCGGACAGGGAGCCTCCTACAATGAGCAGTTCTTC. This codes for CASSSGQGASYNEQFF.

This clone was counted between two and nine times. The chain recombines TRBV6-5 with TRBJ2-2; 8 bases agree with TRBD1. Trimming cost V 4 bases and J 7 bases; bases outside gene matches: 8. There are 15 residues in the CDR3. Germline CDR1 MNHEY, CDR2 SVGAGI. The CDR3 DNA reads as TGTGCCAGCAGTTTAGTAAGCAGGGGGCGCGGGGAGCTGTTTTTT. It is translated as CASSLVSRGRGELFF.

The chain employs TRBV11-1 and TRBJ2-5, with D possibly matching TRBD2 (6 bases). The V end was cut by 8 bases, the J end by 2 bases, with 6 bases between. Germline V gene data show CDR1 as SGHAT and CDR2 as FQDESV (reference sequence). This CDR3 has 11 amino acids. The CDR3 region has the DNA TGTGCCAGCCGGGAGCAAGAGACCCAGTACTTC. Its protein product is CASREQETQYF.

This clone was seen a few times. The chain links TRBV7-6 to TRBJ1-3; D is undetermined. V was pared by 4 bases and J by 2 bases, with 6 bases between. There are 13 residues in the CDR3. Germline V lookup: CDR1 SGHVS, CDR2 FNYEAQ. CDR3 in amino acids: CASSSTPGNTIYF. The CDR3 bases are TGTGCCAGCAGCTCGACACCTGGAAACACCATATATTTT.

This clone was seen only a few times. The rearrangement joins TRBV19 to TRBJ1-2; 8 nucleotides match TRBD1. The V and J ends lost 1 base and 8 bases, in that order; junction bases with no gene match: 6. This CDR3 comprises 14 residues. Looked up from germline, CDR1 is LNHDA and CDR2 is SQIVND (reference sequence). For the CDR3, the DNA is TGTGCCAGTAGTATAGGGACAGGGCTCGGCGGCTACACCTTC. Translated: CASSIGTGLGGYTF.

This sequence joins TRBV2 and TRBJ1-1, with D possibly matching TRBD1 (5 bases). The CDR3 is 15 amino acids. Germline CDR1 reads SNHLY; CDR2 reads FYNNEI. Trimming cost V 6 bases and J 5 bases, with 19 bases left between them. The CDR3, as DNA: TGTGCCAGCAGGGGACTTGTACGGGGGGGGACTGAAGCTTTCTTT. Translated, it gives CASRGLVRGGTEAFF.

The V call is TRBV11-2, the J call TRBJ1-4; 7 bases agree with TRBD1. In germline, CDR1 is SGHAT, CDR2 FQNNGV. This CDR3 comprises 17 residues. Trimming cost V 5 bases and J 0 bases; bases outside gene matches: 9. CDR3 sequence (DNA): TGTGCCAGCAGCCCGCTAAGACAGGGTGCAACTAATGAAAAACTGTTTTTT. Its translation: CASSPLRQGATNEKLFF.

This chain uses TRBV5-6 with TRBJ2-5, with TRBD2 matching over 7 bases. Germline V gene lookup returns CDR1 SGHDT and CDR2 YYEEEE. V shed 6 bases, J shed 3 bases, and the junction held 8 bases outside the gene matches. CDR3 length: 14 residues. This chain's CDR3 is CASTQRGGKETQYF. DNA for the CDR3: TGTGCCAGCACTCAGCGGGGCGGAAAAGAGACCCAGTACTTC. Drawing the rest from reference TRBV5-6 and TRBJ2-5, the complete variable domain is DAGVTQSPTHLIKTRGQQVTLRCSPKSGHDTVSWYQQALGQGPQFIFQYYEEEERQRGNFPDRFSGHQFPNYSSELNVNALLLGDSALYLCASTQRGGKETQYFGPGTRLLVL.

Only a few counts were recorded for this clone. This chain joins TRBV29-1 and TRBJ2-2; 7 bases agree with TRBD1. Trimming removed 7 bases from V and 1 base from J; junction bases left unmatched: 3. This CDR3 is built from 13 residues. Germline values: CDR1 SQVTM, CDR2 ANQGSEA. In DNA, the CDR3 is TGCAGCGCCCGGGACAGGAACACCGGGGAGCTGTTTTTT. Translated, it gives CSARDRNTGELFF.

The V and J genes are TRBV9 and TRBJ2-1; D is ambiguous. The germline V gene encodes CDR1 SGDLS and CDR2 YYNGEE. V was shortened by 1 base and J by 4 bases, with 12 bases between the two germline ends. This CDR3 spans 15 amino acids. The CDR3 sequence is CASSVLGTDYNEQFF. CDR3 nucleotides: TGTGCCAGCAGCGTATTGGGCACGGATTACAATGAGCAGTTCTTC.

In its sample, this clone was seen a few times. The chain joins TRBV7-9 to TRBJ1-6, with D tentatively TRBD1 (5 bases). V lost 3 bases and J lost 7, with 13 bases in between. CDR1 is SEHNR, CDR2 FQNEAQ, per germline (reference sequence). CDR3 length equals 15 residues. As DNA, the CDR3 is TGTGCCAGCAGCTTTGGGACTTCCACCAATTCACCCCTCCACTTT. As protein: CASSFGTSTNSPLHF.

This clone was detected a few times. This chain's CDR3 is CASSPQGVVDTQYF. CDR3 nucleotide sequence: TGTGCCAGCAGCCCCCAGGGGGTTGTGGATACGCAGTATTTT. The rearrangement uses TRBV7-2 and TRBJ2-3, with 7 bases lining up with TRBD1. Trimming took 5 bases from V and 6 from J; bases not matched to a gene: 8. The CDR3 contains 14 residues. In germline, CDR1 is SGHTA, CDR2 FQGNSA.

This clone showed up just a few times. J is TRBJ2-3 and V is TRBV2; the match to TRBD1 covers 7 bases. CDR1 SNHLY and CDR2 FYNNEI come from the germline V gene. V lost 5 bases, J lost 3 bases, and 5 bases stayed unmatched. The CDR3 extends over 14 amino acids. CDR3 protein: CASSFRDRTDTQYF. The CDR3 DNA reads TGTGCCAGCAGTTTTCGGGACAGAACAGATACGCAGTATTTT.

This clone has just a few counts. Other DNA sequences in the same sample also yield this CDR3. This chain uses TRBV2 with TRBJ1-2; 11 bases agree with TRBD1. The CDR3 has 13 residues. Germline lookup yields CDR1 SNHLY and CDR2 FYNNEI. Unmatched junction bases numbered 5, after V lost 6 bases and J lost 8 bases. The CDR3: CASRGDRGSGYTF. The CDR3 nucleotides are TGTGCCAGCAGGGGGGACAGGGGGAGCGGCTACACCTTC. Looking up the rest from reference TRBV2 and TRBJ1-2 gives the full variable domain: EPEVTQTPSHQVTQMGQEVILRCVPISNHLYFYWYRQILGQKVEFLVSFYNNEISEKSEIFDDQFSVERPDGSNFTLKIRSTKLEDSAMYFCASRGDRGSGYTFGSGTRLTVV.

In its sample, this clone was seen a few times. The J gene is TRBJ2-4, the V gene TRBV11-2; 8 bases map to TRBD1. V was clipped by 5 bases and J by 9 bases; unmatched bases: 12. Germline lookup yields CDR1 SGHAT and CDR2 FQNNGV. This CDR3 region has 15 residues. This CDR3 is CASSAELGQGSIQYF. The DNA of the CDR3 is TGTGCCAGCAGCGCCGAACTAGGACAGGGAAGCATTCAGTACTTC.

The rearrangement uses TRBV14 and TRBJ2-7; maybe TRBD1 (6 bases). Germline-derived CDR1 and CDR2 are SGHDN and FVKESK. The CDR3 runs to 17 residues. With 1 base removed from V and 0 bases from J, the gap between germline ends came to 16 bases. The CDR3 bases are TGTGCCAGCAGCCAAGCAAACGACAGGCCGAGCTCCTACGAGCAGTACTTC. As protein: CASSQANDRPSSYEQYF.

The rearrangement uses TRBV7-8 and TRBJ2-5; D possibly corresponds to TRBD2 (7 bases). Germline V CDR1 and CDR2: SGHVS, FQNEAQ. There are 13 residues in the CDR3. Deletions cut 4 bases from V and 5 bases from J, with 11 bases between. The CDR3 protein is CASSYGGRETQYF. The DNA for the CDR3 is TGTGCCAGCAGCTACGGGGGGCGGGAGACCCAGTACTTC.

This clone was seen many times. The CDR3 sequence: CASRTGEANTEAFF. The CDR3 coding sequence is TGCGCCAGCAGAACTGGGGAGGCGAACACTGAAGCTTTCTTT. This sequence joins TRBV5-1 and TRBJ1-1; D gene unclear. This CDR3 is 14 amino acids long. V was trimmed by 5 bases and J by 1 base, leaving 12 bases between them. Germline V gene sequence: CDR1 SGHRS, CDR2 YFSETQ.

A few counts support this clone. V usage is TRBV18 and J usage is TRBJ2-3; perhaps TRBD1 as D (5 bases). Germline V gene data show CDR1 as KGHSH and CDR2 as LQKENI. The V end lost 3 bases, the J end lost 2 bases, and 15 bases lay between the germline ends. The CDR3 runs 16 residues. CDR3 region: CASSPRKRQHTDTQYF. As DNA, the CDR3 is TGTGCCAGCTCACCCAGAAAACGACAGCACACAGATACGCAGTATTTT.

The chain combines TRBV7-8 with TRBJ1-2; D remains ambiguous. The length of the CDR3 is 12 residues. V was cut by 4 bases and J by 8 bases, with 11 bases left in between. Per germline, CDR1 SGHVS and CDR2 FQNEAQ. The CDR3 reads CASSSSWVGYTF. The CDR3, as DNA: TGTGCCAGCAGCTCTAGCTGGGTCGGCTACACCTTC. The whole variable domain, filled in from reference TRBV7-8 and TRBJ1-2, reads GAGVSQSPRYKVAKRGQDVALRCDPISGHVSLFWYQQALGQGPEFLTYFQNEAQLDKSGLPSDRFFAERPEGSVSTLKIQRTQQEDSAVYLCASSSSWVGYTFGSGTRLTVV.

The gene calls are TRBV7-9 and TRBJ2-1, with 11 positions matching TRBD2. The ends lost 6 bases at V and 4 bases at J; junction bases unmatched: 8. CDR1 and CDR2 from the germline V gene are SEHNR and FQNEAQ (reference sequence). The CDR3 loop spans 16 amino acids. The CDR3 DNA is TGTGCCAGCAGGTTCTTTAGCGGGGGGGCTTACAATGAGCAGTTCTTC. This translates into CASRFFSGGAYNEQFF.

This clone came up many times. The genes are TRBV29-1 and TRBJ2-7; a weak D match, TRBD2 (5 bases). V lost 3 bases and J 6 bases, leaving 12 bases between the germline ends. Germline V CDR1 and CDR2: SQVTM, ANQGSEA. The CDR3 runs 12 residues. The CDR3 reads CSVDRSSGEQYF. The DNA of the CDR3 is TGCAGCGTTGACCGTTCAAGCGGCGAGCAGTACTTC.

This clone has only a few counts. J is TRBJ1-1 and V is TRBV6-6, with D hard to call. The germline gives CDR1 MNHNY, CDR2 SVGAGI (reference sequence). The CDR3 contains 16 residues. V was clipped by 2 bases and J by 1 base, with 14 bases between them. Here the CDR3 DNA reads TGTGCCAGCAGTTACGAACCGGGAGCCCCGAACACTGAAGCTTTCTTT. It translates to CASSYEPGAPNTEAFF.

The V gene is TRBV9, the J gene TRBJ1-4; D not certain. The ends were cut back, 0 bases at V and 4 bases at J, with 10 bases in the middle. The CDR3 sequence is 15 residues long. Germline V lookup: CDR1 SGDLS, CDR2 YYNGEE. The CDR3: CASSVGSGYNEKLFF. The CDR3 DNA follows: TGTGCCAGCAGCGTAGGATCGGGGTATAATGAAAAACTGTTTTTT.